Each of the 21 T cell receptor beta chains below was sequenced from the same sample in a study of blood T cell repertoires in COVID-19. The assay was immunoSEQ multiplex PCR, and TCRdb's table has in-frame clones only and misses some. The sample shows 400,000 to 500,000 clones, 88% of them seen only once. Sequenced input: PBMCs or T cells enriched from blood (not recorded which). These receptors were taken from a middle-aged woman who had recovered from COVID-19.

The V call is TRBV6-5, the J call TRBJ1-3; 7 nucleotides align to TRBD1. The CDR3 contains 15 residues. Looked up from germline, CDR1 is MNHEY and CDR2 is SVGAGI. Trimming removed 4 bases from V and 0 bases from J; junction bases left unmatched: 3. CDR3 in DNA: TGTGCCAGCAGTTTAGGGACAGTCTCTGGAAACACCATATATTTT. Translated, it gives CASSLGTVSGNTIYF.

The V call is TRBV7-9, the J call TRBJ1-5, with 7 bases matching TRBD1. V shed 6 bases, J shed 5 bases, and the junction held 10 bases outside the gene matches. This CDR3 comprises 15 residues. Germline CDR1 is SEHNR and CDR2 is FQNEAQ (reference sequence). CDR3 bases: TGTGCCAGCAGTATGACAGGGAAGGGCTATCAGCCCCAGCATTTT. Protein: CASSMTGKGYQPQHF.

Here the CDR3 DNA reads TGCGCCAGCAGCCCCACTACCGGGAGGCCCGAACCGCAGTATTTT. Residues: CASSPTTGRPEPQYF. The rearrangement uses TRBV5-1 and TRBJ2-3, with 7 bases identical to TRBD2. V trimming: 4 bases; J trimming: 10 bases; junction bases outside the gene matches: 15. Germline CDR1 reads SGHRS; CDR2 reads YFSETQ. The length of the CDR3 is 15 residues.

The chain recombines TRBV5-5 with TRBJ2-5, with D possibly being TRBD2 (6 bases). Trimming removed 2 bases from V and 2 bases from J, with 16 bases in between. This CDR3 is built from 16 residues. CDR1 and CDR2 (germline): SGHKS, YYEKEE (reference sequence). CDR3 DNA sequence: TGTGCCAGCAGCTTCGGAGTGGGGGGAGAACAAGAGACCCAGTACTTC. Amino acids: CASSFGVGGEQETQYF.

This chain connects TRBV14 to TRBJ2-7, with 9 bases matching TRBD2. The V segment lost 4 bases and the J segment 2 bases; nucleotides outside the gene matches: 9. There are 16 residues in the CDR3. Germline V gene lookup returns CDR1 SGHDN and CDR2 FVKESK. CDR3 amino acids: CASSPRRLAGTYEQYF. The CDR3 nucleotides are TGTGCCAGCAGCCCAAGGCGGCTAGCGGGAACCTACGAGCAGTACTTC.

For this clone: At one end the junction does not follow the germline gene, possibly because of a read error. The chain has TRBV14 and TRBJ2-1; TRBD2 aligns across 13 bases. CDR1 is SGHDN, CDR2 FVKESK, per germline. The CDR3 covers 14 residues. The CDR3 DNA follows: TGTGCCAGCAGCCGAGAGACTAGCGGGAGGCATGGTGTCTTC. Translating it yields CASSRETSGRHGVF.

This clone was seen a handful of times. V and J are TRBV9 and TRBJ2-7; TRBD2 matches at 15 bases. Germline V gene data show CDR1 as SGDLS and CDR2 as YYNGEE. This CDR3 is built from 16 residues. Trimming removed 4 bases from V and 2 bases from J; junction bases left unmatched: 4. The CDR3, as DNA: TGTGCCAGCAGCCCTCGGACTAGCGGGAGGGCCTACGAGCAGTACTTC. Protein sequence: CASSPRTSGRAYEQYF.

This clone was detected only a few times. The rearrangement links TRBV29-1 to TRBJ2-3, with D tentatively TRBD2 (5 bases). Germline CDR1 and CDR2: SQVTM and ANQGSEA. Trimming shortened V by 1 base and J by 3 bases, and 14 bases separated the two germline ends. There are 15 residues in the CDR3. This chain's CDR3 is CSVEVTRAGTDTQYF. In DNA, the CDR3 is TGCAGCGTTGAAGTCACGCGGGCGGGTACAGATACGCAGTATTTT.

The rearrangement links TRBV7-9 to TRBJ1-3, with D possibly TRBD1 on 6 matching bases. This CDR3 contains 17 residues. V was shortened by 8 bases and J by 0 bases, with 20 bases between the two germline ends. Germline-derived CDR1 and CDR2 are SEHNR and FQNEAQ (reference sequence). The CDR3 DNA reads as TGTGCCAGCGCACCCCCCAGGGGCGTAAGCTCTGGAAACACCATATATTTT. It yields the protein CASAPPRGVSSGNTIYF.

The chain joins TRBV12-5 to TRBJ2-5; 9 bases line up with TRBD2. V was clipped by 0 bases and J by 4 bases; unmatched bases: 9. Looked up from germline, CDR1 is LGHNT and CDR2 is FRNRAP. The CDR3 is 17 amino acids. The CDR3 sequence is CASGLVIGTSSVETQYF. CDR3 DNA: TGTGCTAGTGGTTTGGTAATAGGGACTAGCTCGGTAGAGACCCAGTACTTC.

The genes are TRBV4-2 and TRBJ2-4, with D perhaps matching TRBD2 (5 bases). The V end lost 1 base, the J end lost 3 bases, and 10 bases lay between the germline ends. The germline V gene has CDR1 LGHNA and CDR2 YNFKEQ. The CDR3 consists of 15 residues. This CDR3 is CASSQGPGLKNIQYF. CDR3 DNA sequence: TGTGCCAGCAGCCAAGGCCCCGGACTCAAAAACATTCAGTACTTC.

Concerning this clone itself: The sample carries other DNA sequences with the same CDR3. This chain joins TRBV3-1 (or the pseudogene TRBV3-2) and TRBJ1-1; no clear D gene. The V end lost 1 base, the J end lost 5 bases, and 5 bases lay between the germline ends. The CDR3 loop spans 12 amino acids. Germline-derived CDR1 and CDR2 are LGHDT and YNNKEL (reference sequence). The CDR3 loop is CASSQVETEAFF. As DNA, the CDR3 is TGTGCCAGCAGCCAAGTTGAGACTGAAGCTTTCTTT.

The CDR3 sequence is CASSSGGGQETQYF. The CDR3 nucleotides read TGTGCCAGTAGTAGTGGAGGAGGCCAAGAGACCCAGTACTTC. The chain links TRBV19 to TRBJ2-5, with D possibly TRBD2 on 5 matching bases. Between the trimmed V and J ends, which lost 4 bases and 1 base, there was a span of 10 bases. CDR1 is LNHDA, CDR2 SQIVND, per germline (reference sequence). This CDR3 has 14 residues.

This chain connects TRBV4-3 to TRBJ2-1; 9 bases agree with TRBD2. Losses at the gene ends were 6 bases for V and 5 bases for J; bases not matched to a gene: 2. The CDR3 covers 13 residues. Germline V gene lookup returns CDR1 LGHNA and CDR2 YSLEER. This CDR3 reads CASRTSGNNEQFF. CDR3 sequence (DNA): TGCGCCAGCAGGACTAGCGGAAACAATGAGCAGTTCTTC.

The chain joins TRBV6-5 to TRBJ1-1; 7 nucleotides match TRBD1. This CDR3 comprises 14 residues. Germline CDR1 MNHEY, CDR2 SVGAGI. V lost 7 bases and J lost 1; bases outside the gene matches: 6. The CDR3 protein is CASKTTGTNTEAFF. CDR3 in DNA: TGTGCCAGCAAAACGACAGGGACGAACACTGAAGCTTTCTTT.

CDR3 nucleotides: TGTGCCAGCAGTAAAGCTAAGTTAATCCGCACCGGGGAGCTGTTTTTT. Translating it yields CASSKAKLIRTGELFF. The chain uses TRBV6-2 or TRBV6-3 and TRBJ2-2; D not certain. The CDR3 has 16 amino acids. CDR1 and CDR2 (germline): MNHEY, SVGEGT. Trimming shortened V by 5 bases and J by 4 bases, and 17 bases separated the two germline ends.

In this sample, this clone turned up once. This chain joins TRBV5-1 and TRBJ1-2; the match to TRBD1 covers 8 bases. The CDR3 extends over 15 amino acids. Trimming cost V 5 bases and J 4 bases; bases outside gene matches: 10. The germline V gene has CDR1 SGHRS and CDR2 YFSETQ. CDR3 in amino acids: CASSIQGGTGYGYTF. CDR3 nucleotide sequence: TGCGCCAGCAGTATACAGGGGGGTACGGGCTATGGCTACACCTTC.

The chain employs TRBV30 and TRBJ1-5; TRBD1 matches at 7 bases. The CDR3 sequence is 17 residues long. The V and J ends lost 1 base and 4 bases, in that order; junction bases with no gene match: 13. Germline V CDR1 and CDR2: GTSNPN, SVGIG (reference sequence). In DNA, the CDR3 is TGTGCCTGGAGTGCTCAAACAGGGACAGTGGGGAATCAGCCCCAGCATTTT. It yields the protein CAWSAQTGTVGNQPQHF.

CDR3: CASSLEGHYKLFTGELFF. In DNA, the CDR3 is TGTGCCAGCAGTTTAGAAGGACACTATAAACTTTTCACCGGGGAGCTGTTTTTT. This chain links TRBV27 with TRBJ2-2; tentative D call: TRBD1 (5 bases). Deletions cut 2 bases from V and 4 bases from J, with 20 bases between. The germline gives CDR1 MNHEY, CDR2 SMNVEV (reference sequence). The CDR3 is made up of 18 amino acids.

This clone was picked up a small number of times. The V gene is TRBV12-3 or TRBV12-4, the J gene TRBJ1-1, with D unclear. Trimming removed 3 bases from V and 10 bases from J, with 15 bases in between. The CDR3 loop spans 13 amino acids. The CDR3 protein is CASSFQTVVGAFF. The DNA for the CDR3 is TGTGCCAGCAGTTTCCAAACAGTGGTTGGAGCTTTCTTT.

The chain uses TRBV7-2 and TRBJ2-2; TRBD1 agrees at 10 bases. Germline CDR1 reads SGHTA; CDR2 reads FQGNSA. Germline trimming cut 6 bases from V and 3 bases from J; bases unmatched to any gene: 13. CDR3 length: 18 residues. In DNA form, the CDR3 reads TGTGCCAGCAGTCTTCAATTAACCGGGACAGGGGACACCGGGGAGCTGTTTTTT. Translation gives CASSLQLTGTGDTGELFF. The full variable domain, rest sourced from reference TRBV7-2 and TRBJ2-2, is GAGVSQSPSNKVTEKGKDVELRCDPISGHTALYWYRQSLGQGLEFLIYFQGNSAPDKSGLPSDRFSAERTGGSVSTLTIQRTQQEDSAVYLCASSLQLTGTGDTGELFFGEGSRLTVL.